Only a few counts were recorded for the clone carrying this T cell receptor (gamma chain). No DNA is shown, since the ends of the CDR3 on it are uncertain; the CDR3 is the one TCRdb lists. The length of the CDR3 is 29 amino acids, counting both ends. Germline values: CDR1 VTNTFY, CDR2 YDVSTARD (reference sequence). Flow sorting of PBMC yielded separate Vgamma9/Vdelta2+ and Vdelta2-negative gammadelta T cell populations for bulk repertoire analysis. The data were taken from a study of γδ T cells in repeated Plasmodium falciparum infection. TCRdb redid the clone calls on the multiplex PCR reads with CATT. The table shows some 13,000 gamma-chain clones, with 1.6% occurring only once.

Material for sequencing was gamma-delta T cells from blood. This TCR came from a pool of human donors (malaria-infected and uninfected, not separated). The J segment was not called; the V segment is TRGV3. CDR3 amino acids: CATWDGYKKLLAVEQHLLSQVSIGRIQHF.